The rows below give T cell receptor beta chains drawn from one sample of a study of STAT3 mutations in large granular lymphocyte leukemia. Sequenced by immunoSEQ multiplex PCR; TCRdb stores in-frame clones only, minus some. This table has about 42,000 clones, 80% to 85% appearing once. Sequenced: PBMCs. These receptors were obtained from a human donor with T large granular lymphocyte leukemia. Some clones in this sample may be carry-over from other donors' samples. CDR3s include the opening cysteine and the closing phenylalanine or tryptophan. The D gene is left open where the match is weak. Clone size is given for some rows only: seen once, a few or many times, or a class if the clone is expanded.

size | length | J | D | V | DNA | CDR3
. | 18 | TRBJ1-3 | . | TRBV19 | TGTGCCAGTAGTTCATCGGGCGGTGTACGCCTCTCTGGAAACACCATATATTTT | CASSSSGGVRLSGNTIYF
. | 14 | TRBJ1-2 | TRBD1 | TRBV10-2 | TGCGCCAGCAGTGAGTCTACAGGGGACTATGGCTACACCTTC | CASSESTGDYGYTF
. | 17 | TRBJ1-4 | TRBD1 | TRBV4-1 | TGCGCCAGCAGCCAAGAATTCCCCCAGGGGGCGAGAGAAAAACTGTTTTTT | CASSQEFPQGAREKLFF
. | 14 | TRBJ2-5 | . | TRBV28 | TGTGCCAGCATCCCCGGCGACAGGCCGGAGACCCAGTACTTC | CASIPGDRPETQYF
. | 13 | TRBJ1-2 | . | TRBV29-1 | TGCAGCGTTACAAACCCGGACTACTATGGCTACACCTTC | CSVTNPDYYGYTF
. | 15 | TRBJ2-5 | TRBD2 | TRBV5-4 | TGTGCCAGCAGCGCCGCGGGGGAACCGGGAGAGACCCAGTACTTC | CASSAAGEPGETQYF
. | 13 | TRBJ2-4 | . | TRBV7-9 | TGTGCCAGCAGCATCGACGCCCAAAACATTCAGTACTTC | CASSIDAQNIQYF
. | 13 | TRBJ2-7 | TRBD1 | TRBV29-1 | TGCAGCGTTGAGGGCAGGGGGCGTCACGAGCAGTACTTC | CSVEGRGRHEQYF
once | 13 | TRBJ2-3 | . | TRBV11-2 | TGTGCCAGCAGCGCACCTAGCACAGATACGCAGTATTTT | CASSAPSTDTQYF
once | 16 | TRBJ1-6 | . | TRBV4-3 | TGCGCCAGCAGCCAAGAAACCGGGGTCGGGGATTCACCCCTCCACTTT | CASSQETGVGDSPLHF
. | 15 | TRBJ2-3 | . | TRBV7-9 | TGTGCCAGCAGCTTAGGAAGCAGGATGGCAGATACGCAGTATTTT | CASSLGSRMADTQYF
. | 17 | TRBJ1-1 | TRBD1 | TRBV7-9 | TGTGCCAGCAGCACAACAGGGGTAGCATTCGAAGTCACTGAAGCTTTCTTT | CASSTTGVAFEVTEAFF
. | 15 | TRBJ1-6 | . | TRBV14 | TGTGCCAGCAGCCAATCGGCATTAGATAATTCACCCCTCCACTTT | CASSQSALDNSPLHF
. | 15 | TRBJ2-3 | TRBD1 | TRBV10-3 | TGTGCCATCAGTGAAGGGACAGGACGCACAGATACGCAGTATTTT | CAISEGTGRTDTQYF
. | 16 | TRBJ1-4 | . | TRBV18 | TGTGCCAGCTCACCACCGTGGGGGAGGATTAATGAAAAACTGTTTTTT | CASSPPWGRINEKLFF
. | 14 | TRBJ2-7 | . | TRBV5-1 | TGCGCCAGCAGCTTGGAGTCTCTCTCCTACGAGCAGTACTTC | CASSLESLSYEQYF
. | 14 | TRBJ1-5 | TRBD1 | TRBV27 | TGTGCCAGCAGTCCGGGACAGAATCATCAGCCCCAGCATTTT | CASSPGQNHQPQHF
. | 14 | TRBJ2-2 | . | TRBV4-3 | TGCGCCAGCAGCCAAGAAGGCCGACGAGGGGAGCTGTTTTTT | CASSQEGRRGELFF
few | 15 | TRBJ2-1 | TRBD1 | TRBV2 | TGTGCCAGCAGTGAAGTTGACAGGGACTACAATGAGCAGTTCTTC | CASSEVDRDYNEQFF
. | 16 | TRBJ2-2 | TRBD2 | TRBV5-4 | TGTGCCAGCAGATCTTTCAGCGGGGGCAACACCGAGGAGCTGTTTTTT | CASRSFSGGNTEELFF
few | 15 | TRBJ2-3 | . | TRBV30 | TGTGCCTGGAGTTATAGGCCTCCGCGCAGGGGTACGCAGTATTTT | CAWSYRPPRRGTQYF
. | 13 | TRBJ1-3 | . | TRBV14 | TGTGCCAGCAGAGCCAGCTCTGGAAACACCATATATTTT | CASRASSGNTIYF
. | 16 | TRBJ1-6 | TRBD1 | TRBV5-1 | TGCGCCAGCAGCCCTCGAACAGGGGAAAATAATTCACCCCTCCACTTT | CASSPRTGENNSPLHF
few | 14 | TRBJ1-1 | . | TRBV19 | TGTGCCAGTAGTATTAAGGGCATGAACACTGAAGCTTTCTTT | CASSIKGMNTEAFF
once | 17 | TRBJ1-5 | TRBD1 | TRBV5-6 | TGTGCCAGCAGCTTGGGGACAGGGATGCGGAGCAATCAGCCCCAGCATTTT | CASSLGTGMRSNQPQHF
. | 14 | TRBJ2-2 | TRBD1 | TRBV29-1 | TGCAGCGCTACGGGACAGGCCAACACCGGGGAGCTGTTTTTT | CSATGQANTGELFF
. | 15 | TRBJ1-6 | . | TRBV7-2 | TGTGCCAGCAGCCTCAGTCGCTCCTATAATTCACCCCTCCACTTT | CASSLSRSYNSPLHF
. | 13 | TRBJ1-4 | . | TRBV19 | TGCTCCTCCGCGGACAGCCGTGGGGAAAAACTGTTTTTT | CSSADSRGEKLFF
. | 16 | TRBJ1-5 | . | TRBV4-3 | TGCGCCAGCAGCCAAGACGGGGGCAGGGGCGGTCAGCCCCAGCATTTT | CASSQDGGRGGQPQHF
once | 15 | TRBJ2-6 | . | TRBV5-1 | TGCGCCAGCAGGCGGGACAGTTCTGGGGCCAACGTCCTGACTTTC | CASRRDSSGANVLTF
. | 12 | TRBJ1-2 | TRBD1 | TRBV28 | TGTGCCAGCACCGACAGGGTCTATGGCTACACCTTC | CASTDRVYGYTF
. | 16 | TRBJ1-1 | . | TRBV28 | TGTGCCAGCAGCCGATCCCCACAGTCGGGTTACACTGAAGCTTTCTTT | CASSRSPQSGYTEAFF
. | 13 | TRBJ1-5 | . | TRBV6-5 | TGTGCCAGCAGTACCGGGAGCAATCAGCCCCAGCATTTT | CASSTGSNQPQHF
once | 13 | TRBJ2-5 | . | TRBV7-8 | TGTGCCAGCAGCTTAGTCCCCCAAGAGACCCAGTACTTC | CASSLVPQETQYF
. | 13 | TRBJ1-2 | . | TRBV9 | TGTGCCAGCAGCGTAACCCAGGGGTATGGCTACACCTTC | CASSVTQGYGYTF
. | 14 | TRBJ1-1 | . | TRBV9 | TGTGCCAGCAGCCCACAGGTCCGGAACACTGAAGCTTTCTTT | CASSPQVRNTEAFF
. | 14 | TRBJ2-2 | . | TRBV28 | TGTGCCAGCTTCAGGGGCCTGAACACCGGGGAGCTGTTTTTT | CASFRGLNTGELFF
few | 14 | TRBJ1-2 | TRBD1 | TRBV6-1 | TGTGCCAGCAGTGTGGGACAGAGTAACTATGGCTACACCTTC | CASSVGQSNYGYTF
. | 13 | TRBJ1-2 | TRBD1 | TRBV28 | TGTGCCAGCAGTAGAAGGGGGCTGAATGGCTACACCTTC | CASSRRGLNGYTF
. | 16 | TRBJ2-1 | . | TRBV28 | TGTGCCAGCAGTCCCCCGGGGGGCCCGAACTTCAATGAGCAGTTCTTC | CASSPPGGPNFNEQFF
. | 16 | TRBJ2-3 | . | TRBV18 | TGTGCCAGCTCACCACAGGGGTCAGGGGAAGGATCTACGCAGTATTTT | CASSPQGSGEGSTQYF
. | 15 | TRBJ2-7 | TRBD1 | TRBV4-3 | TGCGCCAGCAGCCAAGAAGGGACAGGCTCCTACGAGCAGTACTTC | CASSQEGTGSYEQYF
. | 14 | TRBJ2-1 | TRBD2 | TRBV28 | TGTGCCAGCAGTACGAGCGGGGGGGACAATGAGCAGTTCTTC | CASSTSGGDNEQFF
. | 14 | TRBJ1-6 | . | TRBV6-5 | TGTGCCAGCAGTTACTCAGCCCGTAATTCACCCCTCCACTTT | CASSYSARNSPLHF
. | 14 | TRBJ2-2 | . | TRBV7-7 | TGTGCCAGCAGCTCGTACAGGGAAAGCGGGGAGCTGTTTTTT | CASSSYRESGELFF
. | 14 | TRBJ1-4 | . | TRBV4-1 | TGCGCCAGCAGCCAAAGGCCAGGGAAAGAAAAACTGTTTTTT | CASSQRPGKEKLFF
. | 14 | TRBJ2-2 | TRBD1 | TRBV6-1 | TGTGCCAGCAGTGATTACAGGGGCACCGGGGAGCTGTTTTTT | CASSDYRGTGELFF
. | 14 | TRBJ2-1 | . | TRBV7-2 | TGTGCCAGCAGCTCCTCTCATCTTTACAATGAGCAGTTCTTC | CASSSSHLYNEQFF
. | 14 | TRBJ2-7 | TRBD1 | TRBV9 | TGTGCCAGCAGCGTAGGGACAGGGACTTTCGAGCAGTACTTC | CASSVGTGTFEQYF
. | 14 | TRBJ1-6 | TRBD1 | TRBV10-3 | TGTGCCATCAGTGGCCAGGGGGCAAATTCACCCCTCCACTTT | CAISGQGANSPLHF
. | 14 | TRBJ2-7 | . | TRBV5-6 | TGTGCCAGCAGCTTGAGGGGGGGATACTACGAGCAGTACTTC | CASSLRGGYYEQYF
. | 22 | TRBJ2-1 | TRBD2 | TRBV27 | TGTGCCAGCAGTTTATCCCAGGTCGCACTAGCGGGGGCCAACCAGATCTACAATGAGCAGTTCTTC | CASSLSQVALAGANQIYNEQFF
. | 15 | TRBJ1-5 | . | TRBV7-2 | TGTGCCAGCAGCTTAAGAGGAGGTAGCAATCAGCCCCAGCATTTT | CASSLRGGSNQPQHF